These 15 T cell receptor beta chains were all obtained from the same sample, sequenced in a study of blood T cell repertoires in COVID-19. The data were produced by immunoSEQ multiplex PCR, yet TCRdb's version contains in-frame clones alone and is incomplete. Among approximately 410,000 clones listed, 75% to 90% were seen once. The sequencing input was peripheral blood. These TCRs come from a woman aged 25 to 39 with active or convalescent COVID-19.

The chain joins TRBV6-5 to TRBJ2-7; 10 positions agree with TRBD1. Trimming removed 6 bases from V and 3 bases from J; junction bases left unmatched: 8. CDR3 size: 15 residues. In germline, CDR1 is MNHEY, CDR2 SVGAGI. The CDR3 nucleotides are TGTGCCAGCAGAGTAACGGGACAGGGGATCTACGAGCAGTACTTC. This translates into CASRVTGQGIYEQYF.

In nucleotides, the CDR3 is TGTGCCAGCAGCTTGGCCGGAGAGGCGGATGACACCGGGGAGCTGTTTTTT. This encodes CASSLAGEADDTGELFF. The V gene is TRBV11-3, the J gene TRBJ2-2; D gene uncertain. The CDR3 is made up of 17 amino acids. From germline, CDR1 is SGHNT and CDR2 YENEEA. V was clipped by 3 bases and J by 3 bases, with 17 bases between them.

The chain recombines TRBV10-2 with TRBJ2-5, with 10 bases that match TRBD2. Losses at the gene ends were 0 bases for V and 9 bases for J; bases not matched to a gene: 7. Per the germline V gene, CDR1 is WSHSY and CDR2 is SAAADI. The CDR3 is made up of 15 amino acids. The CDR3 spells CASSESASGSMAQYF. The DNA of the CDR3 is TGCGCCAGCAGTGAGTCCGCTAGCGGGAGTATGGCCCAGTACTTC.

This chain connects TRBV21-1 to TRBJ1-6; the table's D gene call, TRBD1, was not cross checked with the DNA. TRBV21-1 is reported as a pseudogene. This CDR3 comprises 12 residues. This chain's CDR3 is CASSKQCPPLHF. The DNA of the CDR3 is TGTGCCAGCAGCAAACAGTGTCCACCCCTCCACTTT.

For the CDR3, the DNA is TGTGCCAGCACCAGGACAGCCAGGGGCACTGAAGCTTTCTTT. Translation gives CASTRTARGTEAFF. The chain uses TRBV7-9 and TRBJ1-1; a weak D match, TRBD1 (6 bases). The germline V gene encodes CDR1 SEHNR and CDR2 FQNEAQ (reference sequence). V dropped 7 bases and J dropped 4 bases, with 16 bases sitting between them. The CDR3 contains 14 residues. Drawing the rest from reference TRBV7-9 and TRBJ1-1, the complete variable domain is DTGVSQNPRHKITKRGQNVTFRCDPISEHNRLYWYRQTLGQGPEFLTYFQNEAQLEKSRLLSDRFSAERPKGSFSTLEIQRTEQGDSAMYLCASTRTARGTEAFFGQGTRLTVV.

This sequence joins TRBV6-1 and TRBJ2-5; possibly TRBD1 for D (6 bases). Germline loops: CDR1 MNHNS, CDR2 SASEGT. This CDR3 region has 16 residues. V lost 2 bases and J 4 bases, leaving 17 bases between the germline ends. CDR3: CASSEMAGVLPETQYF. CDR3 DNA sequence: TGTGCCAGCAGTGAAATGGCAGGGGTATTGCCAGAGACCCAGTACTTC.

The rearrangement uses TRBV25-1 and TRBJ1-2; 7 positions agree with TRBD1. The CDR3 spans 14 residues. V was clipped by 4 bases and J by 2 bases; unmatched bases: 4. Germline CDR1 MGHDK, CDR2 SYGVNS. The CDR3 region is CASSGETGNYGYTF. The DNA of the CDR3 is TGTGCCAGCAGTGGAGAGACAGGGAACTATGGCTACACCTTC.

Comments on this clone: The same CDR3 also results from other DNA sequences found in this sample. The chain is built from TRBV27 and TRBJ1-6; D gene unclear. V lost 3 bases and J lost 9, with 6 bases in between. Germline V gene data show CDR1 as MNHEY and CDR2 as SMNVEV (reference sequence). The CDR3 has 12 residues. The CDR3 here is CASSFPSSPLHF. The CDR3 bases are TGTGCCAGCAGTTTCCCTTCTTCACCCCTCCACTTT.

The J gene is TRBJ1-4, the V gene TRBV10-3, with 9 nucleotides matching TRBD1. Unmatched junction bases numbered 7, after V lost 2 bases and J lost 9 bases. This CDR3 contains 15 residues. Germline V gene sequence: CDR1 ENHRY, CDR2 SYGVKD. This chain's CDR3 is CAISEKGTGMQKLFF. CDR3 in DNA: TGTGCCATCAGTGAGAAGGGGACAGGGATGCAAAAACTGTTTTTT.

A few counts support this clone. The CDR3 loop is CASSLSRITGELFF. In DNA, the CDR3 is TGTGCCAGCAGTTTGAGCAGGATCACCGGGGAGCTGTTTTTT. This chain uses TRBV27 with TRBJ2-2, with D unclear. The CDR3 has 14 amino acids. The germline gives CDR1 MNHEY, CDR2 SMNVEV (reference sequence). The V and J ends lost 3 bases and 4 bases respectively, with 9 bases between them.

The J gene is TRBJ1-3, the V gene TRBV7-9, with D maybe TRBD1 (6 bases). The CDR3 sequence is 15 residues long. Germline V lookup: CDR1 SEHNR, CDR2 FQNEAQ (reference sequence). V was cut by 5 bases and J by 0 bases, with 11 bases left in between. The CDR3 region has the DNA TGTGCCAGCAGCCCCCCAGGGGACTCTGGAAACACCATATATTTT. Translating gives CASSPPGDSGNTIYF.

V and J are TRBV5-4 and TRBJ2-2, with 9 bases fitting TRBD2. This CDR3 is built from 16 residues. V dropped 0 bases and J dropped 5; count of bases not matched to a gene: 5. Germline-derived CDR1 and CDR2 are SGHNT and YYREEE (reference sequence). The CDR3 protein is CASSLADTSGTGELFF. The CDR3 DNA reads as TGTGCCAGCAGCTTGGCGGACACTAGCGGGACCGGGGAGCTGTTTTTT.

V gene TRBV19 combines with J gene TRBJ1-5; weak D call: TRBD1 (5 bases). CDR3 length: 14 residues. Per the germline V gene, CDR1 is LNHDA and CDR2 is SQIVND (reference sequence). Trimming shortened V by 3 bases and J by 8 bases, and 14 bases separated the two germline ends. The CDR3 DNA sequence: TGTGCCAGTAGTATGGGGGGGGGTAATAAGCCCCAGCATTTT. Translated, it gives CASSMGGGNKPQHF.

The genes are TRBV10-2 and TRBJ2-1; TRBD2 matches 14 bases. Germline values: CDR1 WSHSY, CDR2 SAAADI. The CDR3 totals 15 residues. The V gene end was trimmed by 10 bases and the J gene end by 9 bases; junction bases not matched to a gene: 11. In nucleotides, the CDR3 is TGCGCCATTGGGGAACCGGGACTAGCGGGGGTTGAGCAGTTCTTC. Residues: CAIGEPGLAGVEQFF.

The gene calls are TRBV27 and TRBJ1-2; possible D gene TRBD1, 5 bases. The V end lost 5 bases, the J end lost 0 bases, and 16 bases lay between the germline ends. The germline gives CDR1 MNHEY, CDR2 SMNVEV (reference sequence). The CDR3 covers 16 residues. CDR3 nucleotides: TGTGCCAGCAGTCGACAGACAACAACGACTAACTATGGCTACACCTTC. It encodes CASSRQTTTTNYGYTF.